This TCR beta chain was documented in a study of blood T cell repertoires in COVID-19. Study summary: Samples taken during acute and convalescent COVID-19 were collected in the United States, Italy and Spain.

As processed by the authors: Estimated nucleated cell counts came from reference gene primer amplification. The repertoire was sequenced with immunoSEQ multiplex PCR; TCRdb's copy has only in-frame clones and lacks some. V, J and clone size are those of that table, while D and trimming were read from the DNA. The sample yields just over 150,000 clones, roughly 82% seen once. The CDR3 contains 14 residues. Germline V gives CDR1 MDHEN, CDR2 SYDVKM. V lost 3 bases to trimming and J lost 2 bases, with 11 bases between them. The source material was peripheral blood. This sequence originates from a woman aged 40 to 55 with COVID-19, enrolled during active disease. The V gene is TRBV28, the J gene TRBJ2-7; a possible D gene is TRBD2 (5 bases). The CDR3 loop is CASSFGGVTYEQYF. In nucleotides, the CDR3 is TGTGCCAGCAGTTTCGGAGGTGTTACCTACGAGCAGTACTTC. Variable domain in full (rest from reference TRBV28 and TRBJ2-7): DVKVTQSSRYLVKRTGEKVFLECVQDMDHENMFWYRQDPGLGLRLIYFSYDVKMKEKGDIPEGYSVSREKKERFSLILESASTNQTSMYLCASSFGGVTYEQYFGPGTRLTVT.